The sequence of this T cell receptor beta chain was determined in a study of human T cells and chemical hapten exposure. MiXCR was run by TCRdb on the RACE reads, yielding one entry per CDR3 protein. The sample has some 330,000 distinct CDR3 sequences, around 5.5% seen once. Stated time point: pre-sensitization, week 0. The sample's treatment: therapeutic diphenylcyclopropenone sensitization with weekly scalp DPC. This sequence was found in a woman under 30 with alopecia areata. Some clones in this sample may be carry-over from other donors' samples. Sequenced here: whole blood, sampled in connection with sensitization to the hapten diphenylcyclopropenone (DPC).

The CDR3 nucleotides are TGCGCCAGCAGCCAAGAATTTGTCCCGGGCTACGGAAATGAGCAGTTCTTC. This encodes CASSQEFVPGYGNEQFF. V usage is TRBV4-3 and J usage is TRBJ2-1; D ambiguous. The CDR3 is 17 amino acids. Trimming took off 0 bases at V and 7 bases at J, with 19 bases between the two ends. CDR1 is LGHNA and CDR2 is YSLEER in the germline V gene.